This TCR beta chain emerged from a study of T cell responses to AZD1222 COVID-19 vaccine. Assay used: immunoSEQ multiplex PCR; TCRdb lists only in-frame clones, some missing. The sample contains about 130,000 clones, about nine tenths of which appear only once. Study findings and constraints: Most donors were white British, females outnumbered males, and clonal diversity was possibly underestimated. Across the whole spike, CD4 TCRs peaked at regions 160-218 and 743-854. Of the AZD1222 recipients, only 5 to 7 were seropositive at baseline. As reported, nearly half of all spike-specific TCRs target variant regions that are unmutated.

Regarding this clone: As yet, its antigen is unknown.

V was clipped by 3 bases and J by 7 bases, with 10 bases between them. This CDR3 contains 12 residues. From germline, CDR1 is DFQATT and CDR2 SNEGSKA (reference sequence). The rearrangement links TRBV20-1 to TRBJ1-5; maybe TRBD1 (5 bases). The material was peripheral blood, obtained on day 0 of AZD1222 vaccination. The clonotype was recovered from an adult in good health. The CDR3 protein is CSASMRGQPQHF. CDR3 coding DNA: TGCAGTGCTAGTATGCGGGGCCAGCCCCAGCATTTT.